These T cell receptor beta chains were read from a single sample in a study of identical twins. From the 5' RACE reads, TCRdb called clonotypes with MiXCR, one entry per CDR3 protein. The data contain fewer than 500,000 distinct CDR3 sequences, roughly 26% of them seen just once; the ten biggest clones take up 2.5% to 3.5%. The sample was also reused in another study, on T cells expressing NK-cell markers.

Sequencing input: CD4+ T cells sorted from blood. The source of these receptors is a woman aged 18-29 years in good health. CDR3s include the opening cysteine and the closing phenylalanine or tryptophan. D genes are given only for firm matches. Clone size, where shown, is once, few, many, or a class for clones that have expanded.

abundance	d_gene	j_gene	v_gene	CDR3aa	CDR3nt
-	TRBD1	TRBJ2-1	TRBV5-6	CASSLPRDSPRGEQFF	TGTGCCAGCAGCCTACCGAGGGACAGCCCTCGGGGTGAGCAGTTCTTC
-	TRBD2	TRBJ2-1	TRBV20-1	CSARDQITSGRAEQFF	TGCAGTGCTAGAGACCAGATCACTAGCGGGAGGGCGGAGCAGTTCTTC
few	TRBD2	TRBJ2-1	TRBV12-3/TRBV12-4	CASSLGSGRYYNEQFF	TGTGCCAGCAGTTTAGGTAGCGGGAGGTACTACAATGAGCAGTTCTTC
few	TRBD2	TRBJ2-2	TRBV6-5	CASSLTSGGIGELFF	TGTGCCAGCAGTTTGACTAGCGGGGGGATCGGGGAGCTGTTTTTT
-	TRBD1	TRBJ1-1	TRBV10-3	CAISRDRSGAFF	TGTGCCATCAGCAGGGACAGGTCCGGAGCTTTCTTT
-	TRBD1	TRBJ2-3	TRBV3-1	CASSQGTGGNTQYF	TGTGCCAGCAGCCAAGGGACAGGGGGGAATACGCAGTATTTT
-	-	TRBJ2-7	TRBV21-1	CASSLRAFYEQYF	TGTGCCAGCAGCCTCCGGGCTTTCTACGAGCAGTACTTC
few	-	TRBJ2-1	TRBV11-2	CASSFMSPENEQFF	TGTGCCAGCAGCTTTATGAGCCCGGAGAATGAGCAGTTCTTC
-	-	TRBJ2-1	TRBV20-1	CSARGTSFVGEQFF	TGCAGTGCTAGAGGGACAAGTTTTGTGGGGGAGCAGTTCTTC
-	-	TRBJ2-5	TRBV5-1	CASSINGHRAETQYF	TGCGCCAGCAGCATCAACGGACACAGGGCAGAGACCCAGTACTTC
-	-	TRBJ2-5	TRBV30	CAWSRGRETQYF	TGTGCCTGGAGCAGGGGAAGAGAGACCCAGTACTTC
-	TRBD1	TRBJ2-7	TRBV20-1	CSARASRGFSYEQYF	TGCAGTGCTAGAGCCTCCAGGGGGTTTTCCTACGAGCAGTACTTC
-	TRBD1	TRBJ2-7	TRBV9	CASSTGTGGSYEQYF	TGTGCCAGCAGCACCGGGACAGGGGGTTCCTACGAGCAGTACTTC
few	TRBD2	TRBJ2-1	TRBV3-1	CASSQLLAGVQYGEQFF	TGTGCCAGCAGCCAGCTATTAGCGGGAGTCCAGTACGGTGAGCAGTTCTTC
-	-	TRBJ2-3	TRBV7-2	CASSLNAGTDTQYF	TGTGCCAGCAGCTTAAACGCCGGCACAGATACGCAGTATTTT
few	-	TRBJ2-3	TRBV2	CASSRTAPGTQYF	TGTGCCAGCAGTCGGACAGCCCCTGGGACGCAGTATTTT
many	-	TRBJ1-1	TRBV20-1	CSAPRRGWVNTEAFF	TGCAGTGCGCCTCGGCGGGGGTGGGTGAACACTGAAGCTTTCTTT
few	-	TRBJ2-7	TRBV4-2	CASGTGGTYEQYF	TGTGCCAGCGGTACTGGTGGGACCTACGAGCAGTACTTC
few	TRBD2	TRBJ2-7	TRBV3-1	CASSLWGLAGEEQYF	TGTGCCAGCAGCCTATGGGGACTAGCGGGGGAAGAGCAGTACTTC
many	TRBD1	TRBJ1-2	TRBV3-1	CASSPRQGESYGYTF	TGTGCCAGCAGCCCCCGACAGGGGGAGAGCTATGGCTACACCTTC
many	-	TRBJ1-5	TRBV6-2/TRBV6-3	CASSYGGIGQPQHF	TGTGCCAGCAGTTATGGGGGAATAGGGCAGCCCCAGCATTTT
few	-	TRBJ2-3	TRBV7-8	CASSLSGNTQYF	TGTGCCAGCAGCTTATCGGGGAATACGCAGTATTTT
-	-	TRBJ2-7	TRBV20-1	CSARDLSRNSYEQYF	TGCAGTGCTAGAGATCTCAGTAGGAACTCCTACGAGCAGTACTTC
-	TRBD2	TRBJ2-1	TRBV6-1	CASSPRLADNEQFF	TGTGCCAGCAGCCCCCGACTAGCAGACAATGAGCAGTTCTTC
-	-	TRBJ1-1	TRBV20-1	CSARLQANTEAFF	TGCAGTGCTAGGCTACAGGCGAACACTGAAGCTTTCTTT
few	-	TRBJ2-7	TRBV5-6	CASSLEWTTLGEQYF	TGTGCCAGCAGCTTGGAGTGGACAACTTTGGGCGAGCAGTACTTC
-	-	TRBJ2-7	TRBV21-1	CASIQGRSPYEQYF	TGTGCCAGCATTCAGGGGAGGTCCCCATACGAGCAGTACTTC
-	TRBD2	TRBJ2-5	TRBV7-2	CASNPSGSLETQYF	TGTGCCAGCAACCCAAGCGGGAGTCTTGAGACCCAGTACTTC
-	-	TRBJ2-1	TRBV6-2/TRBV6-3	CASSTRTISSYNEQFF	TGTGCCAGCAGTACCCGGACGATCTCCTCCTACAATGAGCAGTTCTTC
few	-	TRBJ2-1	TRBV11-2	CASSAAREQFF	TGTGCCAGCAGCGCCGCGCGAGAGCAGTTCTTC
-	TRBD1	TRBJ1-1	TRBV15	CATSNRGVNTEAFF	TGTGCCACCAGCAACAGGGGGGTAAACACTGAAGCTTTCTTT
medium-sized	-	TRBJ1-4	TRBV6-5	CASSYGTTNEKLFF	TGTGCCAGCAGTTACGGGACAACTAATGAAAAACTGTTTTTT
-	TRBD2	TRBJ2-3	TRBV27	CASSRVLATSTDTQYF	TGTGCCAGCAGTAGGGTACTAGCGACTAGCACAGATACGCAGTATTTT
few	-	TRBJ2-5	TRBV5-1	CASSSNRARETQYF	TGCGCCAGCAGCTCGAACCGAGCACGGGAGACCCAGTACTTC
-	-	TRBJ2-6	TRBV10-3	CAISAWTGSSGANVLTF	TGTGCCATCAGTGCCTGGACTGGTAGCTCTGGGGCCAACGTCCTGACTTTC
-	TRBD2	TRBJ2-3	TRBV10-3	CAISEGLAGGSADTQYF	TGTGCCATCAGTGAGGGACTAGCGGGAGGTTCTGCAGATACGCAGTATTTT
-	-	TRBJ2-1	TRBV2	CASTDFANEQFF	TGTGCCAGCACGGACTTTGCCAATGAGCAGTTCTTC
-	TRBD1	TRBJ2-7	TRBV20-1	CSANDRDHEQYF	TGCAGTGCTAATGACAGGGACCACGAGCAGTACTTC
once	TRBD2	TRBJ2-7	TRBV5-5	CASSLARLAEDYEQYF	TGTGCCAGCAGCTTGGCCCGACTAGCGGAAGACTACGAGCAGTACTTC
many	-	TRBJ1-3	TRBV5-1	CASSLTASGNTIYF	TGCGCCAGCAGCCTTACAGCCTCTGGAAACACCATATATTTT
few	-	TRBJ1-2	TRBV7-8	CASSARGGRSHGYTF	TGTGCCAGCAGCGCACGGGGGGGCAGATCGCATGGCTACACCTTC
-	TRBD1	TRBJ2-1	TRBV9	CASSGHLDRGDEQFF	TGTGCCAGCAGCGGACACCTTGACAGGGGCGATGAGCAGTTCTTC
-	-	TRBJ1-6	TRBV25-1	CASSDGDNSPLHF	TGTGCCAGCAGTGACGGGGATAATTCACCCCTCCACTTT
-	TRBD2	TRBJ2-3	TRBV6-2/TRBV6-3	CASKVAGGTDTQYF	TGTGCCAGCAAAGTAGCGGGCGGCACAGATACGCAGTATTTT
-	-	TRBJ2-7	TRBV9	CASSPQPGGYEQYF	TGTGCCAGCAGCCCCCAGCCTGGGGGCTACGAGCAGTACTTC
-	TRBD1	TRBJ2-5	TRBV19	CASADRGRQETQYF	TGTGCCAGTGCCGACAGGGGAAGGCAAGAGACCCAGTACTTC
-	-	TRBJ1-1	TRBV12-3/TRBV12-4	CASSLQSF	TGTGCCAGCAGTTTACAGTCCTTT
-	-	TRBJ2-5	TRBV29-1	CSARLFQETQYF	TGCAGCGCACGACTCTTCCAAGAGACCCAGTACTTC